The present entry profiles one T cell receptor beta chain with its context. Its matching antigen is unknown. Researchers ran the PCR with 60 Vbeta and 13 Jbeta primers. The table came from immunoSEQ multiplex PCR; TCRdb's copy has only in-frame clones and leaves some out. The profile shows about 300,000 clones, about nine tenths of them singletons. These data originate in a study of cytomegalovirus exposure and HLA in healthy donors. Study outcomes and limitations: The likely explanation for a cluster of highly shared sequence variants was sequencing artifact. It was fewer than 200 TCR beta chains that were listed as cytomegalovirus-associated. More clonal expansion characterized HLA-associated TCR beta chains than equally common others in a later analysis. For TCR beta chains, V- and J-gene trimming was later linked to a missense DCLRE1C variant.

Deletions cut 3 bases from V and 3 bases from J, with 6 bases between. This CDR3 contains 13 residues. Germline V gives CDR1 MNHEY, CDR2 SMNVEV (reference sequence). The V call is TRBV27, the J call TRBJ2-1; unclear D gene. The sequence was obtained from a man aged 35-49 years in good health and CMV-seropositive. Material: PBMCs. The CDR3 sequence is CASSLASYNEQFF. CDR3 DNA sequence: TGTGCCAGCAGTTTGGCTAGCTACAATGAGCAGTTCTTC.